This T cell receptor (beta chain) appears in the sequencing data of a study of blood T cell repertoires in COVID-19. Libraries were prepared by immunoSEQ multiplex PCR; TCRdb keeps only in-frame clonotypes and omits some of them. In the table there are roughly 200,000 clones, about 84% of which are singletons. This clone has just a few counts. V was cut by 2 bases and J by 6 bases, with 19 bases left in between. Germline CDR1 is KGHSH and CDR2 is LQKENI. The CDR3 contains 16 residues. The sequencing input was PBMCs or T cells enriched from blood (not recorded which). This TCR came from a man aged 35 to 55 with acute COVID-19. The chain carries TRBV18 and TRBJ1-2; D perhaps matches TRBD1 (5 bases). The CDR3 region has the DNA TGTGCCAGCTCACCAGGGGGACCGGGGGAAGGGAATGGCTACACCTTC. The encoded protein is CASSPGGPGEGNGYTF.